These 28 T cell receptor beta chains share one sample of origin, sequenced in a study of shared clonotypes between healthy human individuals. The table came from immunoSEQ multiplex PCR; TCRdb's copy has only in-frame clones and leaves some out. The table shows 2,500,000 or so clones, with under 95% occurring only once. Sequencing input: naive CD4+ T cells from PBMCs. Sample subset: CD45RA+ positively selected. These receptor sequences come from a man aged 18 to 30 in good health. Some clones in this sample may be carry-over from other donors' samples.

The chain has TRBV19 and TRBJ2-3, with no clear D. The length of the CDR3 is 11 residues. The V gene's germline CDR1 is LNHDA and CDR2 SQIVND (reference sequence). V gave up 5 bases and J gave up 6 bases, with 6 bases separating them. The CDR3 DNA sequence: TGTGCCAGTAGTCCCCAGGATACGCAGTATTTT. Residues: CASSPQDTQYF.

Details on this clone: Other DNA sequences in the same sample also yield this CDR3. The chain employs TRBV18 and TRBJ1-1, with a tentative D call TRBD1 (5 bases). Trimming shortened V by 3 bases and J by 1 base, and 9 bases separated the two germline ends. CDR1 and CDR2 (germline): KGHSH, LQKENI. The CDR3 is 14 residues long. The chain's CDR3 is CASSPGRGNTEAFF. The CDR3 region has the DNA TGTGCCAGCTCACCCGGGAGGGGGAACACTGAAGCTTTCTTT.

The J gene is TRBJ2-1, the V gene TRBV2; 8 nucleotides match TRBD1. The V gene end was trimmed by 4 bases and the J gene end by 9 bases; junction bases not matched to a gene: 8. CDR3 length equals 14 residues. The germline CDR1 and CDR2 sequences are SNHLY and FYNNEI. This CDR3 is CASSVDRARGEQFF. CDR3 nucleotide sequence: TGTGCCAGCAGTGTGGACAGGGCGCGGGGTGAGCAGTTCTTC.

The rearrangement links TRBV7-9 to TRBJ2-5, with a tentative D call TRBD1 (5 bases). Trimming pared 1 base from V and 5 bases from J, leaving 14 bases between. From germline, CDR1 is SEHNR and CDR2 FQNEAQ (reference sequence). This CDR3 is built from 15 residues. The CDR3, as DNA: TGTGCCAGCAGCTTAGGCACAGCAGGGTGGGAGACCCAGTACTTC. It specifies CASSLGTAGWETQYF.

The V and J genes are TRBV11-2 and TRBJ1-2; D unclear. Germline loops: CDR1 SGHAT, CDR2 FQNNGV. The CDR3 consists of 15 residues. V lost 4 bases, J lost 8 bases, and 20 bases lay in between. CDR3 sequence: CASSSDGSLWLGYTF. The CDR3 DNA is TGTGCCAGCAGCTCCGACGGGTCACTATGGCTAGGCTACACCTTC.

This rearrangement joins TRBV6-1 to TRBJ1-5; a possible D gene is TRBD1 (5 bases). V shed 4 bases and J shed 3 bases, with 10 bases lying between them. CDR3 length: 14 amino acids. Germline V CDR1 and CDR2: MNHNS, SASEGT. The CDR3 sequence is CASSVRGVNQPQHF. CDR3 sequence (DNA): TGTGCCAGCAGTGTAAGGGGCGTCAATCAGCCCCAGCATTTT.

V and J are TRBV15 and TRBJ2-5; 12 nucleotides line up with TRBD2. Germline V gene lookup returns CDR1 LNHNV and CDR2 YYDKDF (reference sequence). Trimming removed 0 bases from V and 4 bases from J; junction bases left unmatched: 12. The CDR3 contains 19 residues. The CDR3 loop is CATSRDLGLAGQIGETQYF. CDR3 DNA sequence: TGTGCCACCAGCAGAGATTTGGGACTAGCGGGCCAGATCGGAGAGACCCAGTACTTC.

This chain links TRBV5-1 with TRBJ2-2; D perhaps matches TRBD1 (5 bases). The germline V gene has CDR1 SGHRS and CDR2 YFSETQ. The CDR3 length is 16 residues. The V and J ends lost 2 bases and 6 bases respectively, with 17 bases between them. The CDR3 region has the DNA TGCGCCAGCAGCTTCACAGGTTCATCGATCGCCGGGGAGCTGTTTTTT. This codes for CASSFTGSSIAGELFF.

The chain carries TRBV19 and TRBJ2-3, with 11 bases aligning to TRBD2. CDR3 length: 15 residues. V lost 3 bases and J lost 7; bases outside the gene matches: 6. CDR1 is LNHDA, CDR2 SQIVND, per germline (reference sequence). This CDR3 is CASSMGLAERNTQYF. The CDR3, as DNA: TGTGCCAGTAGTATGGGACTAGCGGAGAGGAATACGCAGTATTTT.

This clone was recorded once. V usage is TRBV6-5 and J usage is TRBJ2-1; unclear D gene. The CDR3 covers 15 residues. CDR1 MNHEY and CDR2 SVGAGI come from the germline V gene. V dropped 0 bases and J dropped 0 bases, with 6 bases sitting between them. CDR3 residues: CASSYSGVSYNEQFF. CDR3 DNA: TGTGCCAGCAGTTACTCGGGTGTCTCCTACAATGAGCAGTTCTTC.

This clone was seen just once. The CDR3 DNA sequence: TGCGCCAGCAGCCAAGATCGCGGGACAGGGGCCGAGCAGTACTTC. Protein product: CASSQDRGTGAEQYF. The gene calls are TRBV4-3 and TRBJ2-7; TRBD1 matches 10 bases. Germline V gene sequence: CDR1 LGHNA, CDR2 YSLEER. This CDR3 spans 15 amino acids. The V segment lost 0 bases and the J segment 6 bases; nucleotides outside the gene matches: 5.

V and J are TRBV7-8 and TRBJ1-4; D may be TRBD1 (6 bases). This CDR3 has 14 amino acids. The germline gives CDR1 SGHVS, CDR2 FQNEAQ. The germline V and J ends were trimmed by 5 bases and 8 bases, with 15 bases remaining between them. The CDR3 DNA is TGTGCCAGCAGCCAACGGGGGGCGGGGGAAAAACTGTTTTTT. Its protein is CASSQRGAGEKLFF.

This sequence joins TRBV5-4 and TRBJ2-1, with D uncertain. V gave up 1 base and J gave up 6 bases, with 8 bases separating them. The germline V gene encodes CDR1 SGHNT and CDR2 YYREEE (reference sequence). CDR3 length: 13 residues. The CDR3 spells CASSLRLGNEQFF. In DNA form, the CDR3 reads TGTGCCAGCAGCTTGAGGCTAGGCAATGAGCAGTTCTTC.

This sequence joins TRBV11-2 and TRBJ2-7, with unresolved D. The CDR3 sequence is 14 residues long. CDR1 SGHAT and CDR2 FQNNGV come from the germline V gene. The V gene lost 5 bases and the J gene lost 4 bases, with 15 bases spanning the gap. Here the CDR3 reads CASSLSGSLYEQYF. CDR3 nucleotides: TGTGCCAGCAGCCTCTCCGGGTCCTTGTACGAGCAGTACTTC.

This chain connects TRBV7-3 to TRBJ2-2, with a weak D call TRBD2 (5 bases). Germline CDR1 SGHTA, CDR2 FQGTGA. V was shortened by 5 bases and J by 3 bases, with 16 bases between the two germline ends. The CDR3 spans 16 residues. CDR3 DNA sequence: TGTGCCAGCAGCCCCCCCGGAGGATCCGACACCGGGGAGCTGTTTTTT. Protein product: CASSPPGGSDTGELFF. Full variable domain (missing parts from reference TRBV7-3 and TRBJ2-2): GAGVSQTPSNKVTEKGKYVELRCDPISGHTALYWYRQSLGQGPEFLIYFQGTGAADDSGLPNDRFFAVRPEGSVSTLKIQRTERGDSAVYLCASSPPGGSDTGELFFGEGSRLTVL.

The chain recombines TRBV28 with TRBJ1-5, with a weak D call TRBD1 (6 bases). This CDR3 is built from 14 residues. Trimming pared 2 bases from V and 4 bases from J, leaving 9 bases between. Germline lookup yields CDR1 MDHEN and CDR2 SYDVKM. CDR3 coding DNA: TGTGCCAGCAGTTTAGGGACAAATAATCAGCCCCAGCATTTT. Translated: CASSLGTNNQPQHF.

This clone was detected once. J is TRBJ1-2 and V is TRBV28; the D gene is possibly TRBD1 (5 bases). Trimming removed 5 bases from V and 5 bases from J, with 9 bases in between. CDR1 and CDR2 from the germline V gene are MDHEN and SYDVKM. The CDR3 is 12 residues long. The CDR3 region is CASSAAGYGYTF. The CDR3 coding sequence is TGTGCCAGCAGTGCGGCAGGGTATGGCTACACCTTC.

The chain uses TRBV19 and TRBJ2-1, with 8 nucleotides matching TRBD1. V lost 6 bases, J lost 3 bases, and 7 bases stayed unmatched. Germline loops: CDR1 LNHDA, CDR2 SQIVND (reference sequence). This CDR3 comprises 15 residues. The CDR3 DNA reads as TGTGCCAGTAGACCACAGGGGGTCGGCTACAATGAGCAGTTCTTC. Protein product: CASRPQGVGYNEQFF.

Comment on this clone: This sample includes further DNA sequences coding for the same CDR3. The gene calls are TRBV28 and TRBJ2-3; possibly TRBD2 for D (6 bases). Germline CDR1 and CDR2: MDHEN and SYDVKM. CDR3 length equals 14 residues. V was clipped by 3 bases and J by 3 bases, with 10 bases between them. CDR3 DNA sequence: TGTGCCAGCAGTTTCGGAGGGCTAACAGATACGCAGTATTTT. This gives the protein CASSFGGLTDTQYF.

This rearrangement joins TRBV6-5 to TRBJ2-1; TRBD2 aligns across 9 bases. Germline V gives CDR1 MNHEY, CDR2 SVGAGI. The CDR3 totals 14 residues. After removal of 6 bases from V and 4 bases from J, the junction contained 4 bases not matched to a gene. For the CDR3, the DNA is TGTGCCAGCAGGTGGGCGGGAGGGTACAATGAGCAGTTCTTC. It specifies CASRWAGGYNEQFF.

The chain joins TRBV19 to TRBJ1-2; perhaps TRBD1 as D (5 bases). This CDR3 spans 14 amino acids. V was trimmed by 6 bases and J by 2 bases, leaving 13 bases between them. CDR1 is LNHDA and CDR2 is SQIVND in the germline V gene (reference sequence). CDR3 amino acids: CASSTGGLNYGYTF. The CDR3 nucleotides read TGTGCCAGTAGCACCGGGGGTTTGAACTATGGCTACACCTTC.

To note about this clone: Other DNA sequences in this specimen translate into the identical CDR3. The chain links TRBV28 to TRBJ1-2; D is uncertain. This CDR3 spans 12 amino acids. Germline V lookup: CDR1 MDHEN, CDR2 SYDVKM. With 3 bases removed from V and 0 bases from J, the gap between germline ends came to 2 bases. CDR3 amino acids: CASSFPNYGYTF. In nucleotides, the CDR3 is TGTGCCAGCAGTTTCCCTAACTATGGCTACACCTTC.

J is TRBJ1-6 and V is TRBV7-2; possibly TRBD1 for D (5 bases). This CDR3 has 15 amino acids. Germline loops: CDR1 SGHTA, CDR2 FQGNSA. With 1 base removed from V and 6 bases from J, the gap between germline ends came to 10 bases. The CDR3 is CASSLGGSVNSPLHF. CDR3 coding DNA: TGTGCCAGCAGCTTAGGGGGCAGCGTTAATTCACCCCTCCACTTT.

The chain combines TRBV2 with TRBJ2-2; 11 bases line up with TRBD2. The CDR3 is 16 amino acids. V shed 7 bases and J 7 bases; nucleotides not matched to a gene: 11. The germline gives CDR1 SNHLY, CDR2 FYNNEI. The CDR3 here is CASKSGLAGLFGELFF. The CDR3 DNA sequence: TGTGCCAGCAAATCCGGACTAGCGGGTCTATTCGGGGAGCTGTTTTTT.

This chain uses TRBV9 with TRBJ1-5; 7 bases are a match to TRBD1. CDR1 is SGDLS and CDR2 is YYNGEE in the germline V gene. The CDR3 extends over 16 amino acids. V shed 6 bases and J 0 bases; nucleotides not matched to a gene: 9. The CDR3 is CASTDRERFSNQPQHF. DNA for the CDR3: TGTGCCAGCACCGACAGGGAGAGATTTAGCAATCAGCCCCAGCATTTT. Complete variable domain (other parts from reference TRBV9 and TRBJ1-5): DSGVTQTPKHLITATGQRVTLRCSPRSGDLSVYWYQQSLDQGLQFLIQYYNGEERAKGNILERFSAQQFPDLHSELNLSSLELGDSALYFCASTDRERFSNQPQHFGDGTRLSIL.

The chain uses TRBV5-1 and TRBJ1-2; no clear D. CDR1 and CDR2 (germline): SGHRS, YFSETQ. The CDR3 has 12 residues. V was shortened by 4 bases and J by 6 bases, with 10 bases between the two germline ends. The CDR3 DNA follows: TGCGCCAGCAGCCCAGAACTCCATGGCTACACCTTC. Translated, it gives CASSPELHGYTF. Combining the CDR3 with reference TRBV5-1 and TRBJ1-2 gives the whole variable domain KAGVTQTPRYLIKTRGQQVTLSCSPISGHRSVSWYQQTPGQGLQFLFEYFSETQRNKGNFPGRFSGRQFSNSRSEMNVSTLELGDSALYLCASSPELHGYTFGSGTRLTVV.

This rearrangement joins TRBV14 to TRBJ2-1, with D tentatively TRBD1 (6 bases). V dropped 0 bases and J dropped 3 bases, with 18 bases sitting between them. Germline V gene sequence: CDR1 SGHDN, CDR2 FVKESK. This CDR3 has 18 residues. CDR3 in amino acids: CASSQDGFGTINYNEQFF. For the CDR3, the DNA is TGTGCCAGCAGCCAAGATGGATTCGGGACAATTAACTACAATGAGCAGTTCTTC.

V gene TRBV7-3 combines with J gene TRBJ2-5; no firm D call. The CDR3 is 13 amino acids. Per the germline V gene, CDR1 is SGHTA and CDR2 is FQGTGA. V was cut by 2 bases and J by 4 bases, with 8 bases left in between. For the CDR3, the DNA is TGTGCCAGCAGCTTATCAAGGCCAGAGACCCAGTACTTC. As protein: CASSLSRPETQYF.